The rows below give T cell receptor beta chains drawn from one sample of a study of T-cell memory formation after mild COVID-19. TCRdb re-derived calls from the 5' RACE reads in MiXCR, one entry per CDR3 protein. Altogether fewer than 95,000 distinct CDR3 sequences are present, about 13% being singletons, with the ten largest covering over 25%. Material for sequencing was PBMCs or a T cell subset sorted from them (not recorded which). The receptors stem from an adult woman who had mild COVID-19 (a few samples of this study predate the infection). Cell type and time point are not known. The CDR3 runs from the conserved cysteine through the conserved F or W.

cdr3_aa j_call v_call
CASSTWTGNTEAFF TRBJ1-1 TRBV5-1
CASSVRPPPNNEQFF TRBJ2-1 TRBV3-1
CASSLGQGSLTDTQYF TRBJ2-3 TRBV7-8
CASMTGHSYERYF TRBJ2-7 TRBV10-2
CATSGPTVYGYTF TRBJ1-2 TRBV24-1
CASGTREASTGELFF TRBJ2-2 TRBV7-9
CASSVGGGLQYEQYF TRBJ2-7 TRBV9
CASSTRQRIDYGYTF TRBJ1-2 TRBV21-1
CSAQDRRETQYF TRBJ2-5 TRBV20-1
CASSYPVVSGNTIYF TRBJ1-3 TRBV7-9
CASSFGGPQETQYF TRBJ2-5 TRBV5-4
CAGGGLNTEAFF TRBJ1-1 TRBV7-9
CASSPGSMSYEQYF TRBJ2-7 TRBV11-2
CASSLGWGSSYEQYF TRBJ2-7 TRBV12-3/TRBV12-4
CASSSSGSGGDTQYF TRBJ2-3 TRBV7-9
CASKWVAGGINEQFF TRBJ2-1 TRBV19
CASSPRDDGELFF TRBJ2-2 TRBV23-1
CASSQERTGSYEQYF TRBJ2-7 TRBV4-1
CATSDPNPVGYTDTQYF TRBJ2-3 TRBV24-1
CASSLGQGSSYEQYF TRBJ2-7 TRBV5-4
CASSLVPLTGDPHTSSYNEQFF TRBJ2-1 TRBV12-3/TRBV12-4
CASRGGVTGETQYF TRBJ2-5 TRBV12-3/TRBV12-4
CSVEVSDTQYF TRBJ2-3 TRBV29-1
CATSSLGWDRGYGYTF TRBJ1-2 TRBV15
CSVAGGSGRPNNEQFF TRBJ2-1 TRBV29-1
CASSFATGFYGYTF TRBJ1-2 TRBV5-6
CASSLELPSAQYF TRBJ2-5 TRBV11-2
CASSLTGPSYNEQFF TRBJ2-1 TRBV5-1
CASGSHQETQYF TRBJ2-5 TRBV6-5
CASSQTGTGGVQETQYF TRBJ2-5 TRBV5-1
CASNQGAVGTDTQYF TRBJ2-3 TRBV6-5
CASSYGLAEVTDTQYF TRBJ2-3 TRBV7-9
CASSPGGPSSYNEQFF TRBJ2-1 TRBV2
CASSSSQTQYF TRBJ2-5 TRBV5-4
CASSQITTGTQYF TRBJ2-3 TRBV6-5
CSAKSEASPRQLEETQYF TRBJ2-5 TRBV20-1
CASSLSYGTSTYEQYF TRBJ2-7 TRBV27
CSALGPYNQPQHF TRBJ1-5 TRBV20-1
CASNPRGAHNEQFF TRBJ2-1 TRBV19
CASSTGFLDEQYF TRBJ2-7 TRBV13
CASSPGSTNEQFF TRBJ2-1 TRBV18
CASSLTSHQETQYF TRBJ2-5 TRBV7-9
CASSLGRYPYNEQFF TRBJ2-1 TRBV7-9
CAWSWDINTEAFF TRBJ1-1 TRBV30
CASSLESYEQYF TRBJ2-7 TRBV7-9
CASSISGVDTEAFF TRBJ1-1 TRBV6-1
CASSVGWGQLNTEAFF TRBJ1-1 TRBV9
CASSGGASNRLDTQYF TRBJ2-3 TRBV19